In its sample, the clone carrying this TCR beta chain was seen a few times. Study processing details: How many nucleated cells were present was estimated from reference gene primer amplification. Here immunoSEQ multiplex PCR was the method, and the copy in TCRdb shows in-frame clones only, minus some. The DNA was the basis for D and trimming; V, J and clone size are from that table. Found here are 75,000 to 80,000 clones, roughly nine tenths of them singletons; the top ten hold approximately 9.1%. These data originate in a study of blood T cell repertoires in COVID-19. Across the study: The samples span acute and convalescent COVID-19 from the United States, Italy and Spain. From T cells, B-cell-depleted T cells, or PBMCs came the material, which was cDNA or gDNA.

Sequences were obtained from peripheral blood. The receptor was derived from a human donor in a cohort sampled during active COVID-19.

CDR3 in DNA: TGTGCCAGCAGCCCCGGGACTAGCGGGGTCTCCTACAATGAGCAGTTCTTC. Residues: CASSPGTSGVSYNEQFF. The chain is built from TRBV5-4 and TRBJ2-1, with 13 bases fitting TRBD2. This CDR3 has 17 amino acids. V gave up 4 bases and J gave up 0 bases; unmatched junction bases: 4. The germline V gene has CDR1 SGHNT and CDR2 YYREEE (reference sequence).